A selection of T cell receptor beta chains follows, all from one sample in a study of immune evolution from preneoplasia to lung adenocarcinoma. Some clones are missing from TCRdb's copy, which holds only in-frame ones; the method was immunoSEQ multiplex PCR. The sample includes under 3,000 clones, 85% of them seen just once. Sequencing used FFPE normal lung tissue adjacent to the tumor. The source of these receptors is a person in their fifties or sixties with lung adenocarcinoma. Both conserved end residues are part of each CDR3. D genes are given only for firm matches.

TRBV4-1 | TRBD1 | CASSQGDRVTEKLFF
TRBV7-9 | - | CASSSQGSEQYF
TRBV5-1 | TRBD2 | CASSLGLVYHYEQYF
TRBV4-1 | - | CASSTGTGVTNEQFF
TRBV10-3 | - | CAYGRENTEAFF
TRBV28 | - | CASSFGAANYGYTF
TRBV5-4 | - | CASRDYQETQYF
TRBV28 | TRBD2 | CASRRRGGGTQYF
TRBV10-2 | TRBD2 | CASTRAGAPYEQYF
TRBV5-1 | - | CASSLGPLAAQETQYF
TRBV27 | - | CASSLTGNQPQHF
TRBV7-9 | - | CASSYGNTEAFF
TRBV28 | TRBD2 | CASMGRREGGYEQYF
TRBV2 | TRBD1 | CASSWTGGTYEQYF
TRBV6-1 | - | CASSLSPGENYEQYF
TRBV2 | TRBD1 | CAISGTGRRLLHEQYF
TRBV10-1 | - | CASGPGGAGYYEQYF
TRBV4-1 | TRBD2 | CASSNRETSGTDTQYF
TRBV28 | TRBD1 | CASSTFDRANYGYTF
TRBV5-4 | TRBD2 | CASRLRGTSGSPETQYF
TRBV11-2 | TRBD2 | CASSAGLAGGLGVETQYF
TRBV28 | - | CASSFRDPAQETQYF
TRBV30 | TRBD1 | CAWSVGGITEAFF
TRBV7-6 | TRBD1 | CASSFGTGAQFF
TRBV5-8 | - | CASSFGSDRPYGYTF
TRBV10-3 | - | CAISESLDTGEQYF
TRBV7-2 | - | CASSLADRRTEAFF
TRBV7-2 | - | CASSLRPSDEQFF
TRBV27 | TRBD1 | CASSFASGGTNYGYTF
TRBV18 | - | CASSPPDNYEQYF
TRBV7-6 | - | CASSQWIGDVLF
TRBV27 | - | CASSDGSDSYNEQFF
TRBV30 | - | CAWIAASYNEQFF
TRBV6-1 | TRBD1 | CASSRQGAISNEQFF
TRBV7-2 | - | CASSLGPEAYNEQFF
TRBV7-9 | - | CASNNVGLNTEAFF
TRBV21-1 | - | CASRELLHWHHQPQHF
TRBV11-2 | TRBD2 | CATTSGRALNYEQYF
TRBV11-2 | TRBD1 | CASSLDEGTGTDTQYF
TRBV6-5 | - | CASSYSISYDEQFF
TRBV27 | TRBD1 | CASSFSGTGNEQYF
TRBV19 | - | CASSIDPIDYGYTF
TRBV7-8 | TRBD1 | CASSSGDSGSETQYF
TRBV7-9 | - | CASSFQGTTNTEAFF
TRBV25-1 | TRBD2 | CASSSPAGGGTQYF
TRBV11-3 | TRBD2 | CASSLGLAEYNEQFF
TRBV7-2 | - | CASSYRSDQPQHF
TRBV4-3 | - | CASSPRQGLYYGYTF
TRBV4-1 | TRBD2 | CASSQDWAPGLAGVIGELFF
TRBV6-1 | - | CASSESGLLGTYEQYF
TRBV4-2 | - | CASSQKTGSGNTIYF
TRBV2 | - | CASSGRGGTQYF
TRBV30 | - | CARGTDDEKLFF
TRBV5-1 | TRBD2 | CASSFSGSGTGELFF